A single sample is the source of the 3 T cell receptor beta chains below, sequenced in a study of T cells in Graves' hyperthyroidism and ophthalmopathy (dated by TCRdb to between 2018 and 2020). Receptors were amplified or captured by multiplex PCR. Sequencer: Illumina HiSeq 2000. Amplification of TCR beta CDR3 regions was carried out from RNA transcripts. For the first round of RT-PCR on the TCR CDR3, the HTBI primer set was used together with the Qiagen OneStep RT-PCR kit. TCRdb reprocessing: public reads trimmed at Q25 with fastp, clones called with MiXCR, in-frame beta chains kept. Records with the same CDR3 protein are collapsed into one entry carrying the most frequent genes and DNA. Present in this sample are roughly 500,000 distinct CDR3 sequences, about 45% of which were seen just once. The ten largest clones add up to over 15% of the sample. The specimen was peripheral blood or thyroid tissue (not recorded which). Every receptor here comes from an adult woman with Graves' disease, either hyperthyroidism or ophthalmopathy (not recorded which).

This clonotype came up many times. The chain has TRBV11-2 and TRBJ1-1; D call uncertain. V was pared by 2 bases and J by 9 bases, with 13 bases between. CDR1 and CDR2 (germline): SGHAT, FQNNGV. This CDR3 comprises 13 residues. The CDR3 loop reads CASSLQRSTKAFF. The CDR3 nucleotides are TGTGCCAGCAGCTTACAGCGGTCGACCAAAGCTTTCTTT. Looking up the rest from reference TRBV11-2 and TRBJ1-1 gives the full variable domain: EAGVAQSPRYKIIEKRQSVAFWCNPISGHATLYWYQQILGQGPKLLIQFQNNGVVDDSQLPKDRFSAERLKGVDSTLKIQPAKLEDSAVYLCASSLQRSTKAFFGQGTRLTVV.

The chain carries TRBV7-6 and TRBJ1-4; D possibly corresponds to TRBD1 (5 bases). The V end lost 5 bases, the J end lost 7 bases, and 17 bases lay between the germline ends. Germline values: CDR1 SGHVS, CDR2 FNYEAQ. This CDR3 has 15 amino acids. The CDR3 reads CASSKDSAWGEKLFF. The CDR3 DNA follows: TGTGCCAGCAGCAAAGACAGCGCTTGGGGTGAAAAACTGTTTTTT.

This chain connects TRBV3-1 to TRBJ1-1; maybe TRBD1 (5 bases). V was pared by 8 bases and J by 3 bases, with 16 bases between. This CDR3 contains 14 residues. Per the germline V gene, CDR1 is LGHDT and CDR2 is YNNKEL (reference sequence). CDR3 loop: CASSSARGHTEAFF. The DNA of the CDR3 is TGTGCCAGCTCCTCGGCCCGGGGCCACACTGAAGCTTTCTTT.